Listed below are T cell receptor beta chains from one sample, sequenced in a study of OX40 agonist ivuxolimab in advanced cancers. The data were produced by immunoSEQ multiplex PCR, yet TCRdb's version contains in-frame clones alone and is incomplete. Of tens of thousands of clones listed, about 94% are singletons. Sequenced material: CD4+ or CD8+ T cells sorted from blood, taken in a trial of the OX40 agonist ivuxolimab. The receptors come from an adult with an advanced solid tumor such as melanoma, head and neck, liver or kidney cancer. CDR3s include the opening cysteine and the closing phenylalanine or tryptophan.

v_call: TRBV7-2
cdr3_aa: CASSPRGGSYNEQFF

v_call: TRBV10-2
cdr3_aa: CASAMTSGYEQYF

v_call: TRBV19
cdr3_aa: CASGRSGLVILDEQFF

v_call: TRBV30
cdr3_aa: CAWTRSGSEQYF

v_call: TRBV29-1
cdr3_aa: CSVDPARNTEAFF

v_call: TRBV28
cdr3_aa: CASTHDAFASSYNSPLHF

v_call: TRBV6-5
cdr3_aa: CASRVEAGTTDTQYF

v_call: TRBV5-1
cdr3_aa: CASYRGAGKVAYEQYF

v_call: TRBV5-1
cdr3_aa: CASSLVAGGAETQYF

v_call: TRBV6-1
cdr3_aa: CASSPRDRGSYEQYF

v_call: TRBV6-6
cdr3_aa: CASRMGQGVDEQFF

v_call: TRBV10-1
cdr3_aa: CASSEGPASSEQYF

v_call: TRBV9
cdr3_aa: CASSGPRRGAGNTIYF

v_call: TRBV19
cdr3_aa: CASPPGQGSSPLHF

v_call: TRBV5-1
cdr3_aa: CASSLRTTHTGELFF

v_call: TRBV28
cdr3_aa: CASSLLQGLRNGYTF

v_call: TRBV2
cdr3_aa: CASRRQVFSNQPQHF

v_call: TRBV5-4
cdr3_aa: CASSFGRGQGETQYF

v_call: TRBV19
cdr3_aa: CASRLAGVNEKLFF

v_call: TRBV5-1
cdr3_aa: CASSLEGRAGADTQYF